The clone carrying this TCR beta chain showed up just once. Germline V CDR1 and CDR2: SGHDT, YYEEEE. The CDR3 totals 15 residues. The V and J ends lost 4 bases and 9 bases, in that order; junction bases with no gene match: 10. The data belong to a study of blood T cell repertoires in COVID-19. Produced via immunoSEQ multiplex PCR; TCRdb's table is partial and in-frame only. This sample has approximately 70,000 clones; about 90% occur once, and the top ten carry just over 2.5%. The specimen was peripheral blood. This receptor was identified in a human donor in a cohort sampled during active COVID-19. The chain has TRBV5-6 and TRBJ1-6; 7 bases are a match to TRBD1. The DNA for the CDR3 is TGTGCCAGCAGCCAGACCAGGGGGTTGAGTTCACCCCTCCACTTT. Protein product: CASSQTRGLSSPLHF.